Listed below are T cell receptor beta chains from one sample, sequenced in a study of T cells in Graves' hyperthyroidism and ophthalmopathy. Each CDR3 protein is one row after TCRdb ran MiXCR on the multiplex PCR reads. The table records about 300,000 distinct CDR3 sequences, around 13% of them present only once. The sequencing input was blood. The origin of the receptors is a woman between 40 and 50 years old with Graves' hyperthyroidism. Both conserved end residues are part of each CDR3. A D gene is named only where the DNA matches it firmly. Some rows have no size entry. The others give once, few or many, or a class for an expanded clone.

d_call cdr3_length clone_size j_call v_call cdr3_nt cdr3_aa
. 17 . TRBJ1-1 TRBV5-4 TGTGCCAGCAGCTTAACAGGGATGAGCGCTATGGGCACTGAAGCTTTCTTT CASSLTGMSAMGTEAFF
. 14 many TRBJ1-1 TRBV2 TGTGCCAGCAGTACCGGTGGTTTTACCACTGAAGCTTTCTTT CASSTGGFTTEAFF
TRBD2 12 many TRBJ2-7 TRBV11-2 TGTGCCAGCAGCTTTTCTAGCGGTGAGCAGTACTTC CASSFSSGEQYF
. 15 many TRBJ2-1 TRBV11-1 TGTGCCAGCAGCTTAGAAACCCTACCTAAGGATGAGCAGTTCTTC CASSLETLPKDEQFF
. 18 few TRBJ1-5 TRBV19 TGTGCCAGTAGTATAGAAGGAGGACAGACCTTGAGCAATCAGCCCCAGCATTTT CASSIEGGQTLSNQPQHF
. 14 many TRBJ1-1 TRBV27 TGTGCCAGCAGTTTCCGGGAAAAAAACACTGAAGCTTTCTTT CASSFREKNTEAFF
TRBD2 16 few TRBJ2-1 TRBV6-1 TGTGCCAGCAGTGAAAGGGCGGGAGGGCCTATATATGAGCAGTTCTTC CASSERAGGPIYEQFF
TRBD2 19 many TRBJ2-2 TRBV28 TGTGCCAGCAGTTTGAATCCGGGACTAGCCGGAGGGAGCACCGGGGAGCTGTTTTTT CASSLNPGLAGGSTGELFF
. 17 many TRBJ1-2 TRBV6-1 TGTGCCAGCAGTGAAGCCTTCGGGGGAATAAGTAACTATGGCTACACCTTC CASSEAFGGISNYGYTF
. 11 many TRBJ2-1 TRBV7-2 TGTGCCAGCAGCCGCTCTAATGAGCAGTTCTTC CASSRSNEQFF
TRBD1 15 many TRBJ1-6 TRBV7-9 TGTGCCAGCAGCCGTCGGACAGGGGGCGATTCACCCCTCCACTTT CASSRRTGGDSPLHF
. 12 . TRBJ2-1 TRBV29-1 TGCAGCGTTGAGGTACTGTGCTCGCAGCAGTTCTTC CSVEVLCSQQFF
. 14 . TRBJ2-1 TRBV4-2 TGTGCCAGCAGCCGAGGGACGGATTACAATGAGCAGTTCTTC CASSRGTDYNEQFF
. 13 many TRBJ1-1 TRBV20-1 TGCAGTACAATCCGGACACTTAACACTGAAGCTTTCTTT CSTIRTLNTEAFF
TRBD1 12 many TRBJ2-3 TRBV20-1 TGCAGTGGGATGGGACAGGGTGATACGCAGTATTTT CSGMGQGDTQYF
. 12 few TRBJ2-1 TRBV30 TGTGCCTGGAGTCCCAGAAGGGGGTCCCAGTTCTTC CAWSPRRGSQFF
. 14 many TRBJ1-1 TRBV3-1 TGTGCCAGCAGCCAAGTTCCCCTTAACACTGAAGCTTTCTTT CASSQVPLNTEAFF
. 13 many TRBJ1-1 TRBV20-1 TGCAGTGCTAGAGGGCACAGGAACACTGAAGCTTTCTTT CSARGHRNTEAFF
TRBD1 16 . TRBJ2-1 TRBV15 TGTGCCACCAGCAGCCCGGGGGGGACAGGGGGAAATGAGCAGTTCTTC CATSSPGGTGGNEQFF
. 13 many TRBJ2-3 TRBV13 TGTGCCAGCAGCTTATTGAGTACAGATACGCAGTATTTT CASSLLSTDTQYF
. 15 few TRBJ2-6 TRBV25-1 TGTGCCAGCAGTGTCAGGGTATTTGGGGCCAACGTCCTGACTTTC CASSVRVFGANVLTF
. 18 many TRBJ1-2 TRBV20-1 TGCAGTGCTAGATTGATATCGGGGCGGGGGCCCCTTGGCTATGGCTACACCTTC CSARLISGRGPLGYGYTF
. 13 many TRBJ1-1 TRBV29-1 TGCAGCGTTTCACACTCCCCGGGAAGTGAAGCTTTCTTT CSVSHSPGSEAFF
. 16 many TRBJ2-2 TRBV3-1 TGTGCCAGCAGCCTCCGACAGGGAGGGTTCACCGGGGAGCTGTTTTTT CASSLRQGGFTGELFF
. 11 many TRBJ1-2 TRBV30 TGTGCCTGGAGTCGGGGGAACGGCTACACCTTC CAWSRGNGYTF
. 14 many TRBJ1-1 TRBV6-6 TGTGCCAGCAGTTACTCAGCAGTGAACACTGAAGCTTTCTTT CASSYSAVNTEAFF
TRBD2 13 . TRBJ2-1 TRBV2 TGTGCCAGCAGTGCACTAGCGAGGGTTCAGCAGTTCTTC CASSALARVQQFF
TRBD1 16 many TRBJ1-1 TRBV19 TGTGCCAGTAGTATAGATGGACAGGGAACGGACACTGAAGCTTTCTTT CASSIDGQGTDTEAFF
. 15 . TRBJ2-3 TRBV19 TGTGCCAGTAGTATACTGGGGGCAGGCACAGATACGCAGTATTTT CASSILGAGTDTQYF
TRBD1 18 few TRBJ1-2 TRBV14 TGTGCCAGCAGCCATGAGTACAGGGGATTACGAACCTTCTATGGCTACACCTTC CASSHEYRGLRTFYGYTF
TRBD1 14 . TRBJ2-1 TRBV5-1 TGCGCCAGCAGCTTGCAGGGGGACTACAATGAGCAGTTCTTC CASSLQGDYNEQFF
. 14 . TRBJ1-3 TRBV5-1 TGCGCCAGCAGCTTTGAGGGATCTGGAAACACCATATATTTT CASSFEGSGNTIYF
. 12 many TRBJ2-7 TRBV13 TGTGCCAGCAGCGTCGTTACCTACGAGCAGTACTTC CASSVVTYEQYF
TRBD2 19 . TRBJ2-2 TRBV28 TGTGCCAGCAGTTCCTTGCCGACTAGCGGGAGGCTTAACACCGGGGAGCTGTTTTTT CASSSLPTSGRLNTGELFF
. 16 many TRBJ2-7 TRBV7-8 TGTGCCAGCAGCTTAGCGGGCAGGACGAGCTCCTACGAGCAGTACTTC CASSLAGRTSSYEQYF
. 15 many TRBJ1-5 TRBV2 TGTGCCAGCAGTGTCTTCGGGGAGGGCAATCAGCCCCAGCATTTT CASSVFGEGNQPQHF
TRBD2 15 many TRBJ2-3 TRBV11-2 TGTGCCAGCAGACCTAGCGGGACTAGCACAGATACGCAGTATTTT CASRPSGTSTDTQYF
TRBD1 14 many TRBJ1-2 TRBV6-1 TGTGCCAGCAGTGAAAACTCAGGGGGCTATGGCTACACCTTC CASSENSGGYGYTF
. 14 . TRBJ2-1 TRBV19 TGTGCCAGTAGTACAGGGAGGTACCACAATGAGCAGTTCTTC CASSTGRYHNEQFF
. 14 many TRBJ2-5 TRBV28 TGTGCCAGCAGTTTAGGCAGGCGGTCGGAGACCCAGTACTTC CASSLGRRSETQYF
. 14 once TRBJ2-5 TRBV9 TGTGCCAGCAGCGAGCCGTCAGGTCAAGAGACCCAGTACTTC CASSEPSGQETQYF
. 15 . TRBJ2-1 TRBV18 TGTGCCAGCTCAACGCAGGCATTCTCCTACAATGAGCAGTTCTTC CASSTQAFSYNEQFF
. 13 few TRBJ2-2 TRBV7-6 TGTGCCAGCAGCTTAGAGTTAACCGGGGAGCTGTTTTTT CASSLELTGELFF
. 14 many TRBJ2-5 TRBV7-2 TGTGCCAGCAGCGGCGGGCGGTCTCAAGAGACCCAGTACTTC CASSGGRSQETQYF
TRBD2 18 . TRBJ2-2 TRBV7-2 TGTGCCAGCAGCCCCTCCGGGAAGCGGGAGTTATACACCGGGGAGCTGTTTTTT CASSPSGKRELYTGELFF
TRBD1 14 . TRBJ1-2 TRBV3-1 TGTGCCAGCAGCAGGCTAGCAGGGGGCAACGGCTACACCTTC CASSRLAGGNGYTF
TRBD1 14 many TRBJ2-7 TRBV10-2 TGCGCCAGCAGTGACCCTGCAGGGGGATACGAGCAGTACTTC CASSDPAGGYEQYF
. 12 many TRBJ2-5 TRBV3-1 TGTGCCAGCAGCCAAGATCGCGAGACCCAGTACTTC CASSQDRETQYF
. 15 many TRBJ2-5 TRBV20-1 TGCAGTGCTCCCCGTATAGGTAGCCAGGAGGCGACCCAGTACTTC CSAPRIGSQEATQYF